Listed below are T cell receptor beta chains from one sample, sequenced in a study of cytomegalovirus exposure and HLA in healthy donors. Repertoires were generated with immunoSEQ multiplex PCR, while TCRdb's copy carries only in-frame clones and drops some. Its listing shows about 200,000 clones. The sequenced sample consisted of PBMCs. All receptors derive from a boy younger than 18 in good health and CMV-seronegative. CDR3s include the opening cysteine and the closing phenylalanine or tryptophan. The D gene is left open where the match is weak.

J | D | V | DNA | CDR3
TRBJ2-1 | TRBD1 | TRBV5-1 | TGCGCCAGCAGCCCGGGACAGGGTGGAAATGAGCAGTTCTTC | CASSPGQGGNEQFF
TRBJ2-7 | TRBD1 | TRBV9 | TGTGCCAGCAGCCCAAGAGGGACAGGGATTTACGAGCAGTACTTC | CASSPRGTGIYEQYF
TRBJ1-1 | . | TRBV6-1 | TGTGCCAGCACCCTTGGACAAGCGAGTGAAGCTTTCTTT | CASTLGQASEAFF
TRBJ2-7 | . | TRBV19 | TGTGCCAGTAGTTTTACTAGATTCTACGAGCAGTACTTC | CASSFTRFYEQYF
TRBJ2-2 | TRBD2 | TRBV7-2 | TGTGCCAGCAGCCCCGGACTAGCTGAAGTCACCGGGGAGCTGTTTTTT | CASSPGLAEVTGELFF
TRBJ2-1 | . | TRBV6-4 | TGTGCCAGCAGTGACTCCCTCCGAGGTGAGCAGTTCTTC | CASSDSLRGEQFF
TRBJ2-5 | TRBD1 | TRBV5-4 | TGTGCCAGCAGCTTCGGACAGGGGGGAGAGACCCAGTACTTC | CASSFGQGGETQYF
TRBJ1-5 | . | TRBV19 | TGTGCCAGTAGTATTTTGCGGGGATTGAGGGATCAGCCCCAGCATTTT | CASSILRGLRDQPQHF
TRBJ2-2 | . | TRBV5-1 | TGCGCCAGCAGCCAGACGCTAAGCAAGACTAACACCGGGGAGCTGTTTTTT | CASSQTLSKTNTGELFF
TRBJ1-4 | TRBD1 | TRBV30 | TGTGCCTGGAGTGTACTGGGAACAGGGGATGAACTGTTTTTT | CAWSVLGTGDELFF
TRBJ2-7 | TRBD2 | TRBV6-5 | TGTGCCAGCAGTTACGGGGAGGGACCTCTTGTGTACTTC | CASSYGEGPLVYF
TRBJ1-1 | TRBD1 | TRBV7-2 | TGTGCCAGCATAGACAGGGGTTGGACTGAAGCTTTCTTT | CASIDRGWTEAFF
TRBJ2-5 | . | TRBV30 | TGTGCCTGGAGTGTCCCGGTGGAGACCCAGTACTTC | CAWSVPVETQYF